This T cell receptor beta chain was documented in a study of T cell changes during pregnancy in multiple sclerosis. The table came from immunoSEQ multiplex PCR; TCRdb's copy has only in-frame clones and leaves some out. Among tens of thousands of clones, 70% to 90% were seen once, and the ten largest hold more than 15%. Trimming left V 6 bases short and J 5 bases short, with 17 bases between. The germline CDR1 and CDR2 sequences are WNHNN and SYGVQD (reference sequence). The CDR3 is 14 amino acids. The sequencing here drew on CD8+ T cells from peripheral blood mononuclear cells, taken in the first trimester of pregnancy. V gene TRBV10-1 combines with J gene TRBJ2-7; the D gene is possibly TRBD1 (5 bases). This receptor was identified in a female donor in good health, enrolled as a control in a pregnancy study. DNA for the CDR3: TGCGCCAGCAGCGTTGACAGCACCCTGGACGAGCAGTACTTC. This encodes CASSVDSTLDEQYF.